The 10 T cell receptor beta chains listed next were all sequenced from one sample in a study of T-cell reconstitution after alpha-beta-depleted transplantation in children. The authors prepared the TCRbeta library with unique molecular identifiers. TCRdb passed the PCR reads through MiXCR, listing each CDR3 protein once. The table lists hundreds of thousands of distinct CDR3 sequences, 23% of them singletons. The material sequenced was PBMCs, mostly from graft donor cells, taken 360 days after TCRalphabeta/CD19-depleted stem cell transplant. The receptors were sampled from a boy in the first two years of life who had a stem cell transplant for acute myeloid leukemia, so the T cells may come from the graft donor.

V and J are TRBV6-5 and TRBJ1-4, with D possibly matching TRBD1 (6 bases). Germline V gives CDR1 MNHEY, CDR2 SVGAGI. With 0 bases removed from V and 6 bases from J, the gap between germline ends came to 11 bases. This CDR3 region has 15 residues. The CDR3 sequence: CASSYSGARYEKLFF. CDR3 nucleotides: TGTGCCAGCAGTTACTCGGGGGCGCGGTATGAAAAACTGTTTTTT.

The chain combines TRBV12-3 or TRBV12-4 with TRBJ2-5; maybe TRBD2 (6 bases). Trimming pared 7 bases from V and 0 bases from J, leaving 12 bases between. This CDR3 has 14 amino acids. CDR3 in DNA: TGTGCCAGCAACCACCGGGACTACCAAGAGACCCAGTACTTC. This codes for CASNHRDYQETQYF.

Details on this clonotype: At one end, the junction sequence differs from germline, possibly due to a read error. The chain uses TRBV7-9 and TRBJ1-6, with 8 bases matching TRBD1. Germline V CDR1 and CDR2: SEHNR, FQNEAQ (reference sequence). The CDR3 contains 14 residues. CDR3 residues: CASSSDRVNSPIHF. The CDR3 DNA sequence: TGTGCCAGCAGCTCGGACAGGGTTAATTCACCCATCCACTTT.

This clonotype has only a few counts. This sequence joins TRBV12-3 or TRBV12-4 and TRBJ2-1; unclear D gene. The CDR3 totals 14 residues. V was cut by 3 bases and J by 6 bases, with 12 bases left in between. The DNA of the CDR3 is TGTGCCAGCAGTTTCTATCTTGGCGGCAATGAGCAGTTCTTC. Translation: CASSFYLGGNEQFF.

The chain employs TRBV5-1 and TRBJ2-5; D uncertain. The CDR3 is 14 amino acids. V was cut by 1 base and J by 1 base, with 8 bases left in between. The V gene's germline CDR1 is SGHRS and CDR2 YFSETQ. The CDR3 spells CASSLPAPQETQYF. CDR3 DNA sequence: TGCGCCAGCAGCTTGCCCGCCCCCCAAGAGACCCAGTACTTC. The full variable domain, rest sourced from reference TRBV5-1 and TRBJ2-5, is KAGVTQTPRYLIKTRGQQVTLSCSPISGHRSVSWYQQTPGQGLQFLFEYFSETQRNKGNFPGRFSGRQFSNSRSEMNVSTLELGDSALYLCASSLPAPQETQYFGPGTRLLVL.

This clonotype was picked up a small number of times. The CDR3 loop is CASSHGTGNYNEQFF. CDR3 DNA: TGTGCCAGCAGCCACGGGACAGGAAATTACAATGAGCAGTTCTTC. The J gene is TRBJ2-1, the V gene TRBV7-2, with 8 bases that match TRBD1. Germline V gene sequence: CDR1 SGHTA, CDR2 FQGNSA. J gave up 4 bases and V 5 bases, and 7 bases lay outside the gene matches. The CDR3 covers 15 residues. Full variable domain (remainder filled in from reference TRBV7-2 and TRBJ2-1): GAGVSQSPSNKVTEKGKDVELRCDPISGHTALYWYRQSLGQGLEFLIYFQGNSAPDKSGLPSDRFSAERTGGSVSTLTIQRTQQEDSAVYLCASSHGTGNYNEQFFGPGTRLTVL.

The chain combines TRBV7-2 with TRBJ2-1; 10 nucleotides line up with TRBD1. The CDR3 is 17 amino acids. Germline V gene data show CDR1 as SGHTA and CDR2 as FQGNSA. The ends lost 2 bases at V and 3 bases at J; junction bases unmatched: 7. The CDR3 loop is CASSLRWDRGYYNEQFF. The CDR3 nucleotides read TGTGCCAGCAGCTTAAGGTGGGACAGGGGTTACTACAATGAGCAGTTCTTC.

This clonotype was counted only a few times. The chain couples TRBV20-1 to TRBJ1-5, with D perhaps matching TRBD1 (5 bases). The ends were cut back, 6 bases at V and 5 bases at J, with 14 bases in the middle. CDR1 DFQATT and CDR2 SNEGSKA come from the germline V gene (reference sequence). The CDR3 length is 13 residues. CDR3 residues: CSAVGRTYQPQHF. The DNA of the CDR3 is TGCAGTGCCGTGGGGCGGACTTATCAGCCCCAGCATTTT.

Worth noting for this clonotype: Since a much larger clone is just one base distant, this may be a read error. The chain couples TRBV20-1 to TRBJ2-1; D is undetermined. Germline V CDR1 and CDR2: DFQATT, SNEGSKA (reference sequence). This CDR3 spans 12 amino acids. CDR3 sequence (DNA): TGCAGTGCTGAACCCGTCTTCCGTGAGCAGCTCTTC. Translating gives CSAEPVFREQLF.

This clonotype was seen repeatedly, ten times or more. V is TRBV4-1 and J is TRBJ1-5, with D uncertain. Per the germline V gene, CDR1 is MGHRA and CDR2 is YSYEKL. The CDR3 runs to 15 residues. V lost 0 bases and J lost 5, with 11 bases in between. The chain's CDR3 is CASSQDPGEHQPQHF. The CDR3 DNA reads as TGCGCCAGCAGCCAAGATCCCGGGGAGCATCAGCCCCAGCATTTT.